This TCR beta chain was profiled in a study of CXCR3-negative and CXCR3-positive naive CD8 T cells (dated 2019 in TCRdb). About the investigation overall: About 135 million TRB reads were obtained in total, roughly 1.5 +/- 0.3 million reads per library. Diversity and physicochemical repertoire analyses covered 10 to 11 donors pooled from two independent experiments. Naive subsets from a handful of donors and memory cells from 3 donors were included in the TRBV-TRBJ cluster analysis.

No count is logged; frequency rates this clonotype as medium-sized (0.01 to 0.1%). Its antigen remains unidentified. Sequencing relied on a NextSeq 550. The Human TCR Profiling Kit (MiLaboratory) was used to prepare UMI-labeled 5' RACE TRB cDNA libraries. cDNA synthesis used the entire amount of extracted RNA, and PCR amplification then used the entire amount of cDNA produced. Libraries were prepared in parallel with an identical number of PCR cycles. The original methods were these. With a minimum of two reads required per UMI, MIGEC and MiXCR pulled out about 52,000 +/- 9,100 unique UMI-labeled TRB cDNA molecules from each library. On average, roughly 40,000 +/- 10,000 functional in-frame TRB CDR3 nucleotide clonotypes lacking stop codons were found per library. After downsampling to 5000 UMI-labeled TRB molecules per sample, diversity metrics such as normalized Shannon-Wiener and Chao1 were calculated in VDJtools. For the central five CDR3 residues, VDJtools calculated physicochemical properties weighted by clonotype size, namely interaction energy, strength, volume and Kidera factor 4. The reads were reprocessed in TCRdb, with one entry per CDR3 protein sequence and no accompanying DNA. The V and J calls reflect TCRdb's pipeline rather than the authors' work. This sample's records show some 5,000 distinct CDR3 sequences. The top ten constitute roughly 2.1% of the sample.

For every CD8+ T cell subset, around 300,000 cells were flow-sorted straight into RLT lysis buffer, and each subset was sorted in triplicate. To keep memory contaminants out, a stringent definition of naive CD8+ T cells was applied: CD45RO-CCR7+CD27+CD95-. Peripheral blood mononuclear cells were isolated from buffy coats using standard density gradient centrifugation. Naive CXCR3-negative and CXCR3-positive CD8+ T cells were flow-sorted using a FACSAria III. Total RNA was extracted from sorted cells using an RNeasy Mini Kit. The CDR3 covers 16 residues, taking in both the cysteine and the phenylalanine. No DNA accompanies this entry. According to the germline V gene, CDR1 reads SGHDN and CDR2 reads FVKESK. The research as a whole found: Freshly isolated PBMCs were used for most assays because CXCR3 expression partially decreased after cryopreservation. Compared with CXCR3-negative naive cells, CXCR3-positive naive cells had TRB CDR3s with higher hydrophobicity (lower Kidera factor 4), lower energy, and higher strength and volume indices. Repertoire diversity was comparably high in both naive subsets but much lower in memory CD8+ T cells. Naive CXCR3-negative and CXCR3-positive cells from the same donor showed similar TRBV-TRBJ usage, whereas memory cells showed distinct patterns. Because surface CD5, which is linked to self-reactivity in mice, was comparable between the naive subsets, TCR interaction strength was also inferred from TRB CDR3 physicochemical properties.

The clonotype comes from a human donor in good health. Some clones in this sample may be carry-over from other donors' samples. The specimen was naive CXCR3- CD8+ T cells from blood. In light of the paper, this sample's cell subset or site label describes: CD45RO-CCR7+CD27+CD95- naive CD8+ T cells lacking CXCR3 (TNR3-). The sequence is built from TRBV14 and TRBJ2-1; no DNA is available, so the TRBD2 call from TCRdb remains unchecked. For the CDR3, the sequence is CASSDGTSGSFDEQFF.